A selection of T cell receptor beta chains follows, all from one sample in a study of cytomegalovirus exposure and HLA in healthy donors. Repertoires were generated with immunoSEQ multiplex PCR, while TCRdb's copy carries only in-frame clones and drops some. This table has 95,000 to 150,000 clones, around 80% appearing once. The sample consisted of PBMCs. The receptors derive from a man younger than 40 in good health and CMV-seronegative. Each CDR3 is given with its conserved first and last residue. Each record gives: clone size, J gene, D gene, V gene, CDR3 DNA, CDR3 protein. D genes are given only for firm matches. Only some rows state a clone size, as once, few, many or a class for expanded clones.

abundance: once
j_gene: TRBJ1-1
d_gene: .
v_gene: TRBV7-9
CDR3nt: TGTGCCAGCAGCTTACGGGGTGGGGACACTGAAGCTTTCTTT
CDR3aa: CASSLRGGDTEAFF

abundance: .
j_gene: TRBJ2-1
d_gene: .
v_gene: TRBV28
CDR3nt: TGTGCCAGCACCCCCCAGGGGCTTCCCTACCTAAACAATGAGCAGTTCTTC
CDR3aa: CASTPQGLPYLNNEQFF

abundance: .
j_gene: TRBJ2-2
d_gene: TRBD1
v_gene: TRBV28
CDR3nt: TGTGCCAGCAACCAGGGGGTAGGCACCGGGGAGCTGTTTTTT
CDR3aa: CASNQGVGTGELFF

abundance: .
j_gene: TRBJ2-3
d_gene: .
v_gene: TRBV21-1
CDR3nt: TGTGCCAGCAGCAAAGAGGGCAGGGGAAAGACAGATACGCAGTATTTT
CDR3aa: CASSKEGRGKTDTQYF

abundance: .
j_gene: TRBJ1-1
d_gene: .
v_gene: TRBV29-1
CDR3nt: TGCAGCGTCGGAGGCGGGAACACTGAAGCTTTCTTT
CDR3aa: CSVGGGNTEAFF

abundance: .
j_gene: TRBJ2-3
d_gene: TRBD1
v_gene: TRBV7-9
CDR3nt: TGTGCCAGCAGCTTAGTCGGCAGGGGGCGGATAGATACGCAGTATTTT
CDR3aa: CASSLVGRGRIDTQYF

abundance: .
j_gene: TRBJ2-3
d_gene: TRBD1
v_gene: TRBV11-3
CDR3nt: TGTGCCAGCAGCCTCGAAACCGGGACAGGGTACACAGATACGCAGTATTTT
CDR3aa: CASSLETGTGYTDTQYF

abundance: .
j_gene: TRBJ1-4
d_gene: .
v_gene: TRBV4-1
CDR3nt: TGCGCCAGCAGCCAATCTGAAGTCCCTCGACTGTGGGAAAAACTGTTTTTT
CDR3aa: CASSQSEVPRLWEKLFF

abundance: .
j_gene: TRBJ2-7
d_gene: TRBD1
v_gene: TRBV5-4
CDR3nt: TGTGCCAGCAGCGTGGACAGGGGGAAAAACGAGCAGTACTTC
CDR3aa: CASSVDRGKNEQYF

abundance: .
j_gene: TRBJ2-5
d_gene: .
v_gene: TRBV19
CDR3nt: TGTGCCAGCCGGGGACTTCAAGAGACCCAGTACTTC
CDR3aa: CASRGLQETQYF

abundance: .
j_gene: TRBJ1-4
d_gene: TRBD1
v_gene: TRBV7-9
CDR3nt: TGTGCCAGCAGCTTAGCGGGACAGCCTAATGAAAAACTGTTTTTT
CDR3aa: CASSLAGQPNEKLFF

abundance: .
j_gene: TRBJ1-1
d_gene: .
v_gene: TRBV25-1
CDR3nt: TGTGCCAGCAGTGATATAGGAGTCGACACTGAAGCTTTCTTT
CDR3aa: CASSDIGVDTEAFF

abundance: .
j_gene: TRBJ1-1
d_gene: TRBD1
v_gene: TRBV4-3
CDR3nt: TGCGCCAGCAGCCAGACGACAGGGACGAACACTGAAGCTTTCTTT
CDR3aa: CASSQTTGTNTEAFF

abundance: .
j_gene: TRBJ2-1
d_gene: TRBD2
v_gene: TRBV5-1
CDR3nt: TGCGCCAGCAGCTTGGTTCTAGCGGGCTCCTACAATGAGCAGTTCTTC
CDR3aa: CASSLVLAGSYNEQFF

abundance: .
j_gene: TRBJ1-6
d_gene: .
v_gene: TRBV27
CDR3nt: TGTGCCAGCAGTTTCCTTCTTAACTCCTATAATTCACCCCTCCACTTT
CDR3aa: CASSFLLNSYNSPLHF

abundance: .
j_gene: TRBJ2-1
d_gene: TRBD2
v_gene: TRBV7-2
CDR3nt: TGTGCCAGCAGCTTACCGTTACTAGCGGGGGGGAGCTCCTACAATGAGCAGTTCTTC
CDR3aa: CASSLPLLAGGSSYNEQFF

abundance: .
j_gene: TRBJ2-7
d_gene: .
v_gene: TRBV4-3
CDR3nt: TGCGCCAGCAGCCCAACCAACAGGGAAGGGTACGAGCAGTACTTC
CDR3aa: CASSPTNREGYEQYF

abundance: few
j_gene: TRBJ1-5
d_gene: .
v_gene: TRBV2
CDR3nt: TGTGCCAGCAGTCAAGGAACGGGGGGAGATCAGCCCCAGCATTTT
CDR3aa: CASSQGTGGDQPQHF

abundance: once
j_gene: TRBJ2-7
d_gene: .
v_gene: TRBV30
CDR3nt: TGTGCCTGGATGAAACAGGGAGTTGACGAGCAGTACTTC
CDR3aa: CAWMKQGVDEQYF

abundance: .
j_gene: TRBJ1-6
d_gene: TRBD1
v_gene: TRBV10-2
CDR3nt: TGCGCCAGCAGTAGGGACAGGGCTATTAATTCACCCCTCCACTTT
CDR3aa: CASSRDRAINSPLHF

abundance: few
j_gene: TRBJ2-7
d_gene: TRBD1
v_gene: TRBV7-8
CDR3nt: TGTGCCAGCAGCCAAGGACAGGGTAATACTCCCTCAAGCTCCTACGAGCAGTACTTC
CDR3aa: CASSQGQGNTPSSSYEQYF

abundance: .
j_gene: TRBJ1-5
d_gene: TRBD1
v_gene: TRBV6-6
CDR3nt: TGTGCCAGCACCTGGACAGGGAGTAAGAGCAATCAGCCCCAGCATTTT
CDR3aa: CASTWTGSKSNQPQHF

abundance: .
j_gene: TRBJ2-7
d_gene: .
v_gene: TRBV11-2
CDR3nt: TGTGCCAGCAGCCCCGCGGATTACGAGCAGTACTTC
CDR3aa: CASSPADYEQYF

abundance: .
j_gene: TRBJ2-7
d_gene: TRBD1
v_gene: TRBV7-9
CDR3nt: TGTTCCAGCAGCACAATAGTGGGACAGGTTACCTACGAGCAGTACTTC
CDR3aa: CSSSTIVGQVTYEQYF

abundance: .
j_gene: TRBJ1-2
d_gene: .
v_gene: TRBV7-9
CDR3nt: TGTGCCAGCAGCACCCGGACCTTGGGGGGACTCTATGGCTACACCTTC
CDR3aa: CASSTRTLGGLYGYTF

abundance: .
j_gene: TRBJ1-6
d_gene: TRBD1
v_gene: TRBV19
CDR3nt: TGTGCCAGTAGTATTAGGGACAGAGGATCACCCCTCCACTTT
CDR3aa: CASSIRDRGSPLHF

abundance: .
j_gene: TRBJ2-7
d_gene: TRBD1
v_gene: TRBV6-6
CDR3nt: TGTGCCAGCAACTCCGGGACAGGCTACGAGCAGTACTTC
CDR3aa: CASNSGTGYEQYF

abundance: .
j_gene: TRBJ2-5
d_gene: TRBD1
v_gene: TRBV30
CDR3nt: TGTGCCTGGAGTGTACAAGGGGGCGCGCAGACCCAGTACTTC
CDR3aa: CAWSVQGGAQTQYF

abundance: .
j_gene: TRBJ1-2
d_gene: .
v_gene: TRBV7-9
CDR3nt: TGTGCCAGCAGCTTGGGTCAGGACTATGGCTACACCTTC
CDR3aa: CASSLGQDYGYTF

abundance: once
j_gene: TRBJ2-1
d_gene: TRBD2
v_gene: TRBV14
CDR3nt: TGTGCCAGCAGCCCTATCAGGGACTACCCATCGCAAGAGCAGTTCTTC
CDR3aa: CASSPIRDYPSQEQFF

abundance: .
j_gene: TRBJ2-2
d_gene: .
v_gene: TRBV6-5
CDR3nt: TGTGCCAGCAGCCCCGACATGCACGACACCGGGGAGCTGTTTTTT
CDR3aa: CASSPDMHDTGELFF

abundance: .
j_gene: TRBJ1-4
d_gene: .
v_gene: TRBV11-2
CDR3nt: TGTGCCAGCAGCTTAGGCGCCGGAGTCTTTAATGAAAAACTGTTTTTT
CDR3aa: CASSLGAGVFNEKLFF

abundance: .
j_gene: TRBJ1-6
d_gene: TRBD1
v_gene: TRBV7-2
CDR3nt: TGTGCCAGCAGCCCGGGACAGGGTGCCCTCCCCCTCCACTTT
CDR3aa: CASSPGQGALPLHF

abundance: few
j_gene: TRBJ2-3
d_gene: TRBD2
v_gene: TRBV19
CDR3nt: TGTGCCAGTAGTCGCACCCGCGGGGGGACAAAAGTAGATACGCAGTATTTT
CDR3aa: CASSRTRGGTKVDTQYF

abundance: .
j_gene: TRBJ1-1
d_gene: .
v_gene: TRBV7-2
CDR3nt: TGTGCCAGCAGCTTACCGACAGAGAACACTGAAGCTTTCTTT
CDR3aa: CASSLPTENTEAFF

abundance: .
j_gene: TRBJ2-7
d_gene: TRBD2
v_gene: TRBV5-4
CDR3nt: TGTGCCAGCAGCCCCGGGACTACCTCCTACGAGCAGTACTTC
CDR3aa: CASSPGTTSYEQYF

abundance: .
j_gene: TRBJ2-3
d_gene: TRBD2
v_gene: TRBV27
CDR3nt: TGTGCCAGCAGTTCCCCGACTAGCGGGCAACGTTCTAGCACAGATACGCAGTATTTT
CDR3aa: CASSSPTSGQRSSTDTQYF

abundance: .
j_gene: TRBJ1-5
d_gene: .
v_gene: TRBV7-2
CDR3nt: TGTGCCAGCAGCTTAGTAGGGGACATCTATCAGCCCCAGCATTTT
CDR3aa: CASSLVGDIYQPQHF

abundance: .
j_gene: TRBJ1-5
d_gene: .
v_gene: TRBV6-5
CDR3nt: TGTGCCAGCAGTTCGGGGGGTCAGCCCCAGCATTTT
CDR3aa: CASSSGGQPQHF

abundance: .
j_gene: TRBJ2-5
d_gene: TRBD1
v_gene: TRBV2
CDR3nt: TGTGCCTCCGGGACAGGCGAACAAGAGACCCAGTACTTC
CDR3aa: CASGTGEQETQYF

abundance: .
j_gene: TRBJ1-3
d_gene: .
v_gene: TRBV28
CDR3nt: TGTGCCAGCAGCAGCCTATTGGGGGGACCCTCTGGAAACACCATATATTTT
CDR3aa: CASSSLLGGPSGNTIYF

abundance: once
j_gene: TRBJ1-1
d_gene: .
v_gene: TRBV27
CDR3nt: TGTGCCAGCGGGGTGGGGGGGTCTACGGAAGCTTTCTTT
CDR3aa: CASGVGGSTEAFF

abundance: .
j_gene: TRBJ2-1
d_gene: .
v_gene: TRBV14
CDR3nt: TGTGCCAGCAGCGTTCACTTCAATGAGCAGTTCTTC
CDR3aa: CASSVHFNEQFF

abundance: .
j_gene: TRBJ1-2
d_gene: TRBD1
v_gene: TRBV25-1
CDR3nt: TGTGCCAGCAGTGGCCCCCCCGGGACAGGCGAACCTAACTATGGCTACACCTTC
CDR3aa: CASSGPPGTGEPNYGYTF

abundance: .
j_gene: TRBJ2-5
d_gene: TRBD1
v_gene: TRBV25-1
CDR3nt: TGTGCCAGCAGTGGGCGGACAGGGGGCCTACAAGAGACCCAGTACTTC
CDR3aa: CASSGRTGGLQETQYF

abundance: .
j_gene: TRBJ1-3
d_gene: TRBD1
v_gene: TRBV19
CDR3nt: TGTGCCAGTATGGACAGGGAAGAATATGGAAACACCATATATTTT
CDR3aa: CASMDREEYGNTIYF

abundance: .
j_gene: TRBJ2-7
d_gene: .
v_gene: TRBV11-2
CDR3nt: TGTGCCAGCAGCTTGGGCGGCGGCAGGGGCTACGAGCAGTACTTC
CDR3aa: CASSLGGGRGYEQYF

abundance: .
j_gene: TRBJ2-7
d_gene: .
v_gene: TRBV18
CDR3nt: TGTGCCAGCTCACCACCTGAGATCCCCTACGAGCAGTACTTC
CDR3aa: CASSPPEIPYEQYF

abundance: .
j_gene: TRBJ2-7
d_gene: .
v_gene: TRBV30
CDR3nt: TGTGCCTGGGGGGGGTACTCCTACGAGCAGTACTTC
CDR3aa: CAWGGYSYEQYF

abundance: .
j_gene: TRBJ2-5
d_gene: TRBD2
v_gene: TRBV5-1
CDR3nt: TGCGCCAGCAGCCTCCCCGGCGGGGGTGAGAGGTACTTC
CDR3aa: CASSLPGGGERYF

abundance: .
j_gene: TRBJ2-3
d_gene: TRBD2
v_gene: TRBV5-1
CDR3nt: TGCGCCAGCAGCGCCGTCCTAGCGGGGATGGATACGCAGTATTTT
CDR3aa: CASSAVLAGMDTQYF